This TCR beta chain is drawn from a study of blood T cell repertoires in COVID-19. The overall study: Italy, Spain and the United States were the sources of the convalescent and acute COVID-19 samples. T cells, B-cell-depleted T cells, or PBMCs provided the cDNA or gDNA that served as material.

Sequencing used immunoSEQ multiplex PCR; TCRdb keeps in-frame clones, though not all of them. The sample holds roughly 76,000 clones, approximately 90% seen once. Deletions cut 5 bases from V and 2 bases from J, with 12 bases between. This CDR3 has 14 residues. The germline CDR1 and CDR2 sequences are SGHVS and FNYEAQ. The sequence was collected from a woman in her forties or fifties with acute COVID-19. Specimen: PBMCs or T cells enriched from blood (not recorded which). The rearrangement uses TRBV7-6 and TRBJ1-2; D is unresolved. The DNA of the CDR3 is TGTGCCAGCAGCCCCCTTCCGGGGAACTATGGCTACACCTTC. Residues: CASSPLPGNYGYTF.